Each of the 20 T cell receptor beta chains below was sequenced from the same sample in a study of blood T cell repertoires in COVID-19. The method was immunoSEQ multiplex PCR; TCRdb's version includes in-frame clones alone and lacks a portion of them. The data contain 100,000 to 150,000 clones, more than 70% of them singletons. Sequencing was done on a sample of peripheral blood. The receptors originated from a man of 80 years or more with active or convalescent COVID-19.

The chain has TRBV5-4 and TRBJ2-7; 8 positions agree with TRBD1. Trimming removed 4 bases from V and 4 bases from J; junction bases left unmatched: 10. The CDR3 covers 15 residues. CDR1 and CDR2 from the germline V gene are SGHNT and YYREEE (reference sequence). CDR3: CASSHHPRTGYEQYF. The CDR3 DNA follows: TGTGCCAGCAGCCACCACCCCCGGACAGGGTACGAGCAGTACTTC.

This rearrangement joins TRBV6-6 to TRBJ1-5; tentatively, D is TRBD1 (6 bases). Looked up from germline, CDR1 is MNHNY and CDR2 is SVGAGI (reference sequence). CDR3 length: 12 amino acids. The V end lost 2 bases, the J end lost 7 bases, and 6 bases lay between the germline ends. This chain's CDR3 is CASSYGGQPQHF. CDR3 sequence (DNA): TGTGCCAGCAGTTACGGGGGCCAGCCCCAGCATTTT.

The chain carries TRBV6-1 and TRBJ1-3; 8 bases line up with TRBD1. The V segment lost 0 bases and the J segment 5 bases; nucleotides outside the gene matches: 6. Germline V lookup: CDR1 MNHNS, CDR2 SASEGT. The CDR3 loop spans 16 amino acids. The CDR3 spells CASSEAGNRGRNTIYF. The CDR3 DNA reads TGTGCCAGCAGTGAAGCTGGGAACAGGGGGAGAAACACCATATATTTT.

The V call is TRBV10-3, the J call TRBJ2-3, with D maybe TRBD1 (5 bases). This CDR3 spans 13 amino acids. V was trimmed by 11 bases and J by 3 bases, leaving 15 bases between them. CDR1 and CDR2 from the germline V gene are ENHRY and SYGVKD. CDR3 sequence: CAVAIAGTDTQYF. The CDR3 coding sequence is TGTGCCGTCGCCATTGCAGGGACAGATACGCAGTATTTT.

The chain employs TRBV6-5 and TRBJ2-3; D gene ambiguous. The CDR3 sequence is 15 residues long. Germline V CDR1 and CDR2: MNHEY, SVGAGI. V was clipped by 8 bases and J by 0 bases, with 15 bases between them. The CDR3 spells CASSFFSLSTDTQYF. The CDR3 bases are TGTGCCAGCTCGTTTTTTAGCCTGAGCACAGATACGCAGTATTTT.

Regarding this clone: This CDR3 is also generated by other DNA sequences in the sample. The V gene is TRBV6-4, the J gene TRBJ1-1, with D perhaps TRBD1 (5 bases). Per germline, CDR1 MRHNA and CDR2 SNTAGT. The CDR3 is 14 residues long. V lost 6 bases, J lost 0 bases, and 11 bases lay in between. The CDR3 loop is CASRQGNMNTEAFF. The CDR3 bases are TGTGCCAGCAGGCAGGGTAACATGAACACTGAAGCTTTCTTT.

The chain uses TRBV5-1 and TRBJ1-1; 10 bases match TRBD1. J gave up 6 bases and V 2 bases, and 4 bases lay outside the gene matches. Germline V CDR1 and CDR2: SGHRS, YFSETQ. The CDR3 length is 14 residues. CDR3 nucleotide sequence: TGCGCCAGCAGCTTTGACAGGGGGCTCTCTGAAGCTTTCTTT. Protein: CASSFDRGLSEAFF.

The J gene is TRBJ1-2, the V gene TRBV7-2; D remains ambiguous. V dropped 8 bases and J dropped 2 bases, with 15 bases sitting between them. This CDR3 has 14 residues. Germline V gene data show CDR1 as SGHTA and CDR2 as FQGNSA. The CDR3 protein is CASRRERGNYGYTF. CDR3 coding DNA: TGTGCCAGCCGTAGGGAGCGGGGAAACTATGGCTACACCTTC.

The CDR3 sequence: CASSPLTGSETQYF. The CDR3 region has the DNA TGTGCCAGCAGCCCTCTGACAGGGAGTGAGACCCAGTACTTC. The chain joins TRBV5-4 to TRBJ2-5, with 7 bases identical to TRBD1. V was pared by 4 bases and J by 5 bases, with 8 bases of the junction left unmatched. The CDR3 spans 14 residues. Looked up from germline, CDR1 is SGHNT and CDR2 is YYREEE (reference sequence). The variable domain in full, completed from reference TRBV5-4 and TRBJ2-5, reads ETGVTQSPTHLIKTRGQQVTLRCSSQSGHNTVSWYQQALGQGPQFIFQYYREEENGRGNFPPRFSGLQFPNYSSELNVNALELDDSALYLCASSPLTGSETQYFGPGTRLLVL.

V gene TRBV5-5 combines with J gene TRBJ2-2; 12 bases are shared with TRBD2. J lost 4 bases, V lost 5 bases, and 6 bases had no gene match. Germline CDR1 SGHKS, CDR2 YYEKEE (reference sequence). CDR3 length: 16 amino acids. The CDR3 reads CASRRTSGGITGELFF. As DNA, the CDR3 is TGTGCCAGCAGGCGAACTAGCGGGGGGATCACCGGGGAGCTGTTTTTT.

This rearrangement joins TRBV4-3 to TRBJ1-2; possible D gene TRBD1, 5 bases. The V end was cut by 3 bases, the J end by 3 bases, with 11 bases between. The germline gives CDR1 LGHNA, CDR2 YSLEER. The CDR3 covers 14 residues. The CDR3 here is CASSHSWGDYGYTF. DNA of the CDR3: TGCGCCAGCAGCCACTCTTGGGGGGACTATGGCTACACCTTC.

This clone was seen more than once but under ten times. The chain couples TRBV6-5 to TRBJ1-2; D might be TRBD1 (6 bases). The CDR3 has 14 amino acids. Trimming removed 2 bases from V and 2 bases from J, with 9 bases in between. Germline lookup yields CDR1 MNHEY and CDR2 SVGAGI. CDR3 nucleotide sequence: TGTGCCAGCAGTTACGGAACAGGGAACTATGGCTACACCTTC. It yields the protein CASSYGTGNYGYTF.

For the CDR3, the DNA is TGTGCCAGCAGTTATACTAGCTACAATGAGCAGTTCTTC. Its protein is CASSYTSYNEQFF. The chain uses TRBV6-2 or TRBV6-3 and TRBJ2-1, with a possible D match to TRBD2 (5 bases). Germline V gene sequence: CDR1 MNHEY, CDR2 SVGEGT. This CDR3 contains 13 residues. Trimming left V 3 bases short and J 3 bases short, with 6 bases between.

This rearrangement joins TRBV5-1 to TRBJ2-7; 7 nucleotides agree with TRBD1. Trimming cost V 1 base and J 5 bases; bases outside gene matches: 12. This CDR3 spans 16 amino acids. Germline CDR1 is SGHRS and CDR2 is YFSETQ. The CDR3 DNA follows: TGCGCCAGCAGCTTGACAGGGGCCCCTCCTCGGAACGAGCAGTACTTC. This sequence encodes CASSLTGAPPRNEQYF. Full variable domain (rest looked up from reference TRBV5-1 and TRBJ2-7): KAGVTQTPRYLIKTRGQQVTLSCSPISGHRSVSWYQQTPGQGLQFLFEYFSETQRNKGNFPGRFSGRQFSNSRSEMNVSTLELGDSALYLCASSLTGAPPRNEQYFGPGTRLTVT.

The V gene is TRBV5-6, the J gene TRBJ2-2; D is undetermined. Germline V gene lookup returns CDR1 SGHDT and CDR2 YYEEEE. Trimming took off 0 bases at V and 4 bases at J, with 4 bases between the two ends. There are 13 residues in the CDR3. The CDR3: CASSLDITGELFF. CDR3 DNA: TGTGCCAGCAGCTTGGACATCACCGGGGAGCTGTTTTTT. The whole variable domain, filled in from reference TRBV5-6 and TRBJ2-2, reads DAGVTQSPTHLIKTRGQQVTLRCSPKSGHDTVSWYQQALGQGPQFIFQYYEEEERQRGNFPDRFSGHQFPNYSSELNVNALLLGDSALYLCASSLDITGELFFGEGSRLTVL.

The chain joins TRBV2 to TRBJ2-2, with a weak D call TRBD2 (6 bases). Trimming cost V 2 bases and J 4 bases, with 11 bases left between them. The CDR3 is 15 residues long. CDR1 is SNHLY and CDR2 is FYNNEI in the germline V gene. This CDR3 is CASSEQRARTGELFF. CDR3 nucleotide sequence: TGTGCCAGCAGTGAACAGCGGGCGCGCACCGGGGAGCTGTTTTTT.

The rearrangement uses TRBV5-1 and TRBJ1-3; unclear D gene. V was clipped by 3 bases and J by 3 bases, with 13 bases between them. The V gene's germline CDR1 is SGHRS and CDR2 YFSETQ. The CDR3 runs 15 residues. The DNA of the CDR3 is TGCGCCAGCAGCTCAAACGGGGAGAATGGAAACACCATATATTTT. Translated, it gives CASSSNGENGNTIYF. The whole variable domain, filled in from reference TRBV5-1 and TRBJ1-3, reads KAGVTQTPRYLIKTRGQQVTLSCSPISGHRSVSWYQQTPGQGLQFLFEYFSETQRNKGNFPGRFSGRQFSNSRSEMNVSTLELGDSALYLCASSSNGENGNTIYFGEGSWLTVV.

The chain uses TRBV5-4 and TRBJ2-3; D not resolved. CDR3 length: 14 amino acids. Trimming took off 0 bases at V and 3 bases at J, with 8 bases between the two ends. CDR1 and CDR2 (germline): SGHNT, YYREEE (reference sequence). The CDR3 here is CASSLAKTTDTQYF. The DNA of the CDR3 is TGTGCCAGCAGCTTGGCGAAGACTACAGATACGCAGTATTTT. Complete variable domain (other parts from reference TRBV5-4 and TRBJ2-3): ETGVTQSPTHLIKTRGQQVTLRCSSQSGHNTVSWYQQALGQGPQFIFQYYREEENGRGNFPPRFSGLQFPNYSSELNVNALELDDSALYLCASSLAKTTDTQYFGPGTRLTVL.

The chain carries TRBV5-6 and TRBJ1-5; D might be TRBD1 (6 bases). Germline CDR1 and CDR2: SGHDT and YYEEEE. The V and J ends lost 0 bases and 6 bases respectively, with 10 bases between them. The CDR3 consists of 14 residues. The CDR3 sequence: CASSLGQVGQPQHF. Here the CDR3 DNA reads TGTGCCAGCAGCTTGGGACAGGTGGGTCAGCCCCAGCATTTT.

V and J are TRBV9 and TRBJ2-5; 8 positions agree with TRBD1. The CDR3 consists of 14 residues. The J segment lost 3 bases and the V segment lost 0 bases, leaving 1 base of the junction unmatched. Germline lookup yields CDR1 SGDLS and CDR2 YYNGEE. CDR3 amino acids: CASSVGTGKETQYF. For the CDR3, the DNA is TGTGCCAGCAGCGTAGGGACAGGGAAAGAGACCCAGTACTTC.